Below are 16 T cell receptor beta chains sequenced from a single sample in a study of cytomegalovirus exposure and HLA in healthy donors. 60 Vbeta and 13 Jbeta primers were used in PCR. Assay used: immunoSEQ multiplex PCR; TCRdb lists only in-frame clones, some missing. The repertoire holds nearly 300,000 clones, with roughly 85% as singletons. What was sequenced was PBMCs. The receptors were gathered from a man between 40 and 49 years old in good health and CMV-seropositive.

The gene calls are TRBV6-4 and TRBJ2-1; possible D gene TRBD1, 6 bases. CDR3 size: 14 residues. V was clipped by 4 bases and J by 8 bases, with 15 bases between them. Germline V gene sequence: CDR1 MRHNA, CDR2 SNTAGT. The CDR3 sequence is CASSVDWGLDEQFF. The CDR3 DNA follows: TGTGCCAGCAGTGTGGACTGGGGGCTGGATGAGCAGTTCTTC.

The V call is TRBV10-2, the J call TRBJ1-2; 12 nucleotides line up with TRBD1. CDR1 and CDR2 (germline): WSHSY, SAAADI. This CDR3 comprises 14 residues. Losses at the gene ends were 4 bases for V and 8 bases for J; bases not matched to a gene: 5. CDR3 residues: CASSGGQGAGGYTF. DNA for the CDR3: TGCGCCAGCAGTGGGGGACAGGGGGCCGGGGGCTACACCTTC.

The chain employs TRBV7-9 and TRBJ2-2, with TRBD1 identical over 8 bases. Trimming at V came to 5 bases and at J to 0 bases, leaving 8 bases not matched to a gene. CDR1 is SEHNR and CDR2 is FQNEAQ in the germline V gene (reference sequence). The CDR3 sequence is 17 residues long. The CDR3 loop is CASSPLPGQANTGELFF. The CDR3 region has the DNA TGTGCCAGCAGCCCCCTCCCGGGACAGGCGAACACCGGGGAGCTGTTTTTT. The full variable domain, with the rest looked up from reference TRBV7-9 and TRBJ2-2, is DTGVSQNPRHKITKRGQNVTFRCDPISEHNRLYWYRQTLGQGPEFLTYFQNEAQLEKSRLLSDRFSAERPKGSFSTLEIQRTEQGDSAMYLCASSPLPGQANTGELFFGEGSRLTVL.

A few counts support this clone. The J gene is TRBJ2-1, the V gene TRBV4-3; 11 bases line up with TRBD2. The V segment lost 2 bases and the J segment 10 bases; nucleotides outside the gene matches: 13. The germline V gene has CDR1 LGHNA and CDR2 YSLEER. The CDR3 consists of 17 residues. CDR3 sequence (DNA): TGCGCCAGCAGCCAACTGCAATTAGCGGGAGGGCCTCGGGAGCAGTTCTTC. It is translated as CASSQLQLAGGPREQFF.

The chain links TRBV28 to TRBJ1-1; D remains ambiguous. CDR3 length: 15 amino acids. The germline V gene has CDR1 MDHEN and CDR2 SYDVKM. Trimming pared 4 bases from V and 6 bases from J, leaving 18 bases between. CDR3 sequence (DNA): TGTGCCAGCAGTTCCCCCCCTGCCGGGTGGGCTGAAGCTTTCTTT. Translation: CASSSPPAGWAEAFF.

This clone was seen a few times. V gene TRBV10-1 combines with J gene TRBJ2-1; 8 bases agree with TRBD2. Germline V CDR1 and CDR2: WNHNN, SYGVQD (reference sequence). With 6 bases clipped from V and 4 bases from J, the junction kept 5 bases outside the gene matches. CDR3 length: 14 residues. CDR3 loop: CASRDGLAYNEQFF. In DNA form, the CDR3 reads TGCGCCAGCAGGGACGGACTAGCTTACAATGAGCAGTTCTTC.

The chain has TRBV4-1 and TRBJ1-1, with D possibly TRBD1 on 6 matching bases. Trimming cost V 1 base and J 7 bases, with 13 bases left between them. CDR3 length: 14 amino acids. Germline CDR1 MGHRA, CDR2 YSYEKL. For the CDR3, the DNA is TGCGCCAGCAGCCAAGCTCATCGGACAGATGAAGCTTTCTTT. As protein: CASSQAHRTDEAFF.

The V and J genes are TRBV7-9 and TRBJ1-5; D is unresolved. The CDR3 runs to 12 residues. Trimming pared 3 bases from V and 5 bases from J, leaving 5 bases between. CDR1 is SEHNR, CDR2 FQNEAQ, per germline (reference sequence). CDR3 amino acids: CASSLADQPQHF. CDR3 bases: TGTGCCAGCAGCTTGGCGGATCAGCCCCAGCATTTT.

This clone was detected a few times. The genes are TRBV2 and TRBJ1-5, with D perhaps matching TRBD1 (5 bases). The CDR3 sequence is 15 residues long. Per germline, CDR1 SNHLY and CDR2 FYNNEI. Trimming stripped 0 bases from V and 3 bases from J, with 9 bases between. The CDR3 region is CASSEAGGINQPQHF. CDR3 nucleotide sequence: TGTGCCAGCAGTGAAGCGGGGGGTATCAATCAGCCCCAGCATTTT.

The chain's CDR3 is CASSLPSLRSSYNEQFF. Here the CDR3 DNA reads TGTGCCAGCAGCCTTCCCTCGCTGCGGAGCTCCTACAATGAGCAGTTCTTC. The gene calls are TRBV14 and TRBJ2-1; D call uncertain. The V and J ends lost 4 bases and 0 bases respectively, with 16 bases between them. Germline V CDR1 and CDR2: SGHDN, FVKESK. This CDR3 has 17 amino acids.

This chain uses TRBV9 with TRBJ2-3, with D uncertain. The CDR3 is made up of 15 amino acids. Germline CDR1 SGDLS, CDR2 YYNGEE. Deletions cut 3 bases from V and 0 bases from J, with 11 bases between. The CDR3 is CASSAHWASTDTQYF. DNA for the CDR3: TGTGCCAGCAGCGCTCACTGGGCTAGCACAGATACGCAGTATTTT.

This clone has more than one count but fewer than ten. The chain combines TRBV29-1 with TRBJ2-1, with D possibly being TRBD2 (7 bases). From germline, CDR1 is SQVTM and CDR2 ANQGSEA. Trimming cost V 7 bases and J 8 bases, with 21 bases left between them. The CDR3 totals 14 residues. As DNA, the CDR3 is TGCAGCGCTGCGGGGGCTTCTAATAGGGATGAGCAGTTCTTC. Protein: CSAAGASNRDEQFF.

This sequence joins TRBV7-9 and TRBJ2-3, with 9 bases fitting TRBD2. Germline V gives CDR1 SEHNR, CDR2 FQNEAQ (reference sequence). Trimming cost V 7 bases and J 3 bases; bases outside gene matches: 14. CDR3 length: 17 amino acids. CDR3 nucleotides: TGTGCCAGCACTAGAGGGAAGCGGGAGGAGAGGACAGATACGCAGTATTTT. It is translated as CASTRGKREERTDTQYF.

V gene TRBV10-3 combines with J gene TRBJ2-1; D call uncertain. This CDR3 has 14 amino acids. Trimming took off 0 bases at V and 5 bases at J, with 8 bases between the two ends. Germline loops: CDR1 ENHRY, CDR2 SYGVKD. The CDR3 nucleotides read TGTGCCATCAGTGAGTCGAGTCTGAACAATGAGCAGTTCTTC. It yields the protein CAISESSLNNEQFF.

The rearrangement uses TRBV10-3 and TRBJ2-7, with 9 bases aligning to TRBD1. CDR3 length equals 13 residues. Germline CDR1 reads ENHRY; CDR2 reads SYGVKD. The ends lost 5 bases at V and 4 bases at J; junction bases unmatched: 3. The CDR3 sequence: CAISTGQGYEQYF. CDR3 sequence (DNA): TGTGCCATCAGTACTGGACAGGGGTACGAGCAGTACTTC.

V usage is TRBV5-1 and J usage is TRBJ2-7; D remains ambiguous. Between the trimmed V and J ends, which lost 0 bases and 0 bases, there was a span of 13 bases. Per the germline V gene, CDR1 is SGHRS and CDR2 is YFSETQ. This CDR3 is 16 amino acids long. The CDR3 loop reads CASSLVSAGTSYEQYF. In nucleotides, the CDR3 is TGCGCCAGCAGCTTGGTATCGGCAGGAACCTCCTACGAGCAGTACTTC.